One and the same sample provided the 17 T cell receptor beta chains below, sequenced in a study of blood T cell repertoires in COVID-19. Assay used: immunoSEQ multiplex PCR; TCRdb lists only in-frame clones, some missing. The data hold approximately 300,000 clones, with about four fifths observed a single time. Sequencing input: peripheral blood. The receptors were sampled from a woman between 50 and 59 years old with acute or convalescent COVID-19.

This chain connects TRBV5-5 to TRBJ1-3; 8 positions match TRBD1. V lost 4 bases, J lost 3 bases, and 6 bases stayed unmatched. The CDR3 runs 15 residues. Per germline, CDR1 SGHKS and CDR2 YYEKEE (reference sequence). The CDR3 sequence: CASSPTGGGGNTIYF. The CDR3 DNA sequence: TGTGCCAGCAGCCCTACAGGGGGAGGTGGAAACACCATATATTTT.

CDR3 DNA sequence: TGTGCCAGCAGTGCCACTATATTTACAGGGGACAACGAGCAGTACTTC. Translated: CASSATIFTGDNEQYF. The rearrangement uses TRBV28 and TRBJ2-7; 7 bases are shared with TRBD1. The trim removed 5 bases at V and 5 bases at J, leaving 15 bases unmatched. Germline CDR1 reads MDHEN; CDR2 reads SYDVKM. The CDR3 has 16 residues.

This clone has only one observation. The rearrangement uses TRBV19 and TRBJ1-1, with D maybe TRBD1 (6 bases). The CDR3 has 16 amino acids. Germline loops: CDR1 LNHDA, CDR2 SQIVND (reference sequence). V lost 5 bases and J 11 bases, leaving 27 bases between the germline ends. The CDR3 sequence is CASSRDKLVDGGLAFF. The CDR3 bases are TGTGCCAGTAGTCGGGACAAGTTGGTAGATGGTGGTCTTGCTTTCTTT.

The V call is TRBV2, the J call TRBJ2-3, with a tentative D call TRBD2 (6 bases). This CDR3 region has 15 residues. With 2 bases removed from V and 1 base from J, the gap between germline ends came to 10 bases. Germline loops: CDR1 SNHLY, CDR2 FYNNEI. CDR3 bases: TGTGCCAGCAGTGAACGAGGCGGGGGCACAGATACGCAGTATTTT. Its translation: CASSERGGGTDTQYF.

The V and J genes are TRBV12-5 and TRBJ2-1, with TRBD1 identical over 10 bases. The CDR3 extends over 16 amino acids. Per germline, CDR1 LGHNT and CDR2 FRNRAP. With V trimmed by 5 bases and J by 0 bases, 4 bases remained unmatched. This chain's CDR3 is CASGPGQGDSYNEQFF. As DNA, the CDR3 is TGTGCTAGTGGTCCCGGACAGGGGGACTCCTACAATGAGCAGTTCTTC.

This clone was recorded only once. This rearrangement joins TRBV5-1 to TRBJ1-5, with TRBD1 as a possible D gene (5 bases). V was trimmed by 4 bases and J by 6 bases, leaving 20 bases between them. Germline loops: CDR1 SGHRS, CDR2 YFSETQ. The CDR3 extends over 16 amino acids. This CDR3 is CASSPEGRAGGQPQHF. CDR3 DNA sequence: TGCGCCAGCAGCCCTGAGGGCAGGGCCGGGGGTCAGCCCCAGCATTTT.

This sequence joins TRBV3-1 (or the pseudogene TRBV3-2) and TRBJ1-2; D might be TRBD1 (6 bases). Germline V CDR1 and CDR2: LGHDT, YNNKEL (reference sequence). This CDR3 comprises 16 residues. Trimming took 3 bases from V and 4 from J, leaving 18 bases between them. In DNA, the CDR3 is TGTGCCAGCAGCCAGACTTCCGGGACACGGCTCTATGGCTACACCTTC. It translates to CASSQTSGTRLYGYTF.

Only one count was recorded for this clone. The chain has TRBV7-9 and TRBJ2-2; tentative D call: TRBD2 (6 bases). The V end lost 2 bases, the J end lost 5 bases, and 12 bases lay between the germline ends. The length of the CDR3 is 15 residues. Looked up from germline, CDR1 is SEHNR and CDR2 is FQNEAQ (reference sequence). This CDR3 is CASSLIAGRTGELFF. The CDR3 bases are TGTGCCAGCAGCTTAATCGCAGGGAGGACCGGGGAGCTGTTTTTT.

The chain links TRBV9 to TRBJ1-2; 7 bases line up with TRBD1. The CDR3 is made up of 13 amino acids. The J segment lost 7 bases and the V segment lost 6 bases, leaving 9 bases of the junction unmatched. Germline CDR1 and CDR2: SGDLS and YYNGEE. CDR3 sequence reads: CASTLTGSGGYTF. As DNA, the CDR3 is TGTGCCAGCACCCTGACAGGGTCCGGTGGCTACACCTTC.

The chain is built from TRBV5-1 and TRBJ2-7, with TRBD1 matching over 10 bases. In germline, CDR1 is SGHRS, CDR2 YFSETQ. The CDR3 length is 15 residues. V gave up 0 bases and J gave up 5 bases; unmatched junction bases: 5. The CDR3 sequence is CASSLAAGTGDEQYF. CDR3 coding DNA: TGCGCCAGCAGCTTGGCCGCCGGGACAGGGGACGAGCAGTACTTC.

The chain is built from TRBV27 and TRBJ1-5; 10 bases fit TRBD1. The CDR3 is made up of 16 amino acids. The germline CDR1 and CDR2 sequences are MNHEY and SMNVEV (reference sequence). The trim removed 6 bases at V and 4 bases at J, leaving 9 bases unmatched. CDR3 sequence: CASRNRDRGSNQPQHF. The DNA for the CDR3 is TGTGCCAGCAGAAACCGGGACAGGGGTTCTAATCAGCCCCAGCATTTT.

This clone was picked up one time. The chain recombines TRBV9 with TRBJ2-5, with 7 nucleotides matching TRBD1. The germline V gene has CDR1 SGDLS and CDR2 YYNGEE. The CDR3 extends over 15 amino acids. Trimming at V came to 2 bases and at J to 2 bases, leaving 6 bases not matched to a gene. CDR3 coding DNA: TGTGCCAGCAGCGTGGACGACAGGGAACAAGAGACCCAGTACTTC. It translates to CASSVDDREQETQYF.

J is TRBJ2-2 and V is TRBV30, with 11 bases aligning to TRBD2. Germline V CDR1 and CDR2: GTSNPN, SVGIG (reference sequence). The V gene end was trimmed by 0 bases and the J gene end by 0 bases; junction bases not matched to a gene: 6. CDR3 length: 18 amino acids. The chain's CDR3 is CAWSVVPLAGANTGELFF. Written as DNA, the CDR3 is TGTGCCTGGAGTGTAGTACCACTAGCGGGGGCGAACACCGGGGAGCTGTTTTTT.

The chain has TRBV11-2 and TRBJ1-4; possibly TRBD1 for D (5 bases). In germline, CDR1 is SGHAT, CDR2 FQNNGV. CDR3 length: 14 residues. Trimming left V 5 bases short and J 5 bases short, with 12 bases between. CDR3 coding DNA: TGTGCCAGCAGCCCCACGCGGGGGAATGAAAAACTGTTTTTT. Translating gives CASSPTRGNEKLFF.

Of note for this clone: A junction end diverges from the germline sequence, so it may reflect a read error. The chain carries TRBV7-2 and TRBJ1-1; D remains ambiguous. Looked up from germline, CDR1 is SGHTA and CDR2 is FQGNSA. This CDR3 has 12 amino acids. The CDR3 region has the DNA TGTGCCAGCAGTATAAACCCCCTGGGCCCACAATTT. Protein: CASSINPLGPQF.

The chain has TRBV6-5 and TRBJ1-4; no reliable D call. V lost 4 bases to trimming and J lost 8 bases, with 5 bases between them. CDR1 is MNHEY, CDR2 SVGAGI, per germline. The CDR3 totals 11 residues. The CDR3 DNA reads TGTGCCAGCAGTTTGGAGGAAAAACTGTTTTTT. The encoded protein is CASSLEEKLFF.

The rearrangement uses TRBV5-1 and TRBJ2-5; tentative D call: TRBD2 (6 bases). This CDR3 is 15 amino acids long. CDR1 and CDR2 (germline): SGHRS, YFSETQ. V was shortened by 0 bases and J by 5 bases, with 14 bases between the two germline ends. The CDR3 DNA is TGCGCCAGCAGCTTGGTTGGGGTGGAGGGCGAGACCCAGTACTTC. Amino acid sequence: CASSLVGVEGETQYF.